The T cell receptor beta chain under discussion was sequenced for a study of blood T cells in healthy people across ages. Through a sample-barcoded 5' primer and a J-beta primer mix, a second PCR was run for 7 to 11 cycles. Each sample yielded at least 2.5 million CDR3-containing paired-end reads. MiXCR, run by TCRdb on the 5' RACE reads, gives a single entry per CDR3 protein. The data contain about 730,000 distinct CDR3 sequences, roughly 44% of them seen just once; the ten biggest clones take up roughly 20%. Germline CDR1 DFQATT, CDR2 SNEGSKA (reference sequence). V was pared by 2 bases and J by 3 bases, with 16 bases of the junction left unmatched. The CDR3 is 17 residues long. The people who gave samples were healthy Caucasians from Russia, aged about 6 to 95.

The specimen was blood. This sequence joins TRBV20-1 and TRBJ2-7; TRBD2 aligns across 7 bases. This sequence was found in an older woman in good health. The CDR3 here is CSARFGGGREIRYEQYF. In DNA form, the CDR3 reads TGCAGTGCTAGATTCGGGGGTGGGCGGGAGATCCGCTACGAGCAGTACTTC.